This TCR beta chain was sequenced in a study of human T cells and chemical hapten exposure. Specified time point: pre-sensitization, week 0. Treatment denoted: therapeutic diphenylcyclopropenone sensitization with weekly scalp DPC. Phlebotomy was performed prior to application of every patch test. This CDR3 comprises 14 residues. The germline V and J ends were trimmed by 2 bases and 2 bases, with 10 bases remaining between them. Germline CDR1 reads WSHSY; CDR2 reads SAAADI. Library construction involved attaching unique molecular identifiers to individual cDNA molecules, which allowed quantitative, reproducible TCR counting. TCRdb itself ran the RACE reads through MiXCR, one entry per CDR3 protein. The table records 52,000 or so distinct CDR3 sequences, 9.9% of them present only once. Overall study findings and caveats: The study found expanded TCRs formed significantly more large CDR3 similarity clusters than controls. The donors suffered from alopecia, so their immune response may not match that of healthy people.

This clonotype was counted a few times. Its antigen remains unknown. The sequenced sample was whole blood, obtained in connection with sensitization to the hapten diphenylcyclopropenone (DPC). The chain carries TRBV10-2 and TRBJ2-7; D gene uncertain. The sequence was collected from a man aged 35-49 years with alopecia areata. Some clones in this sample may be carry-over from other donors' samples. Here the CDR3 reads CASSEGRRAYEQYF. CDR3 DNA sequence: TGCGCCAGCAGTGAGGGCAGGCGAGCCTACGAGCAGTACTTC.